The source of this T cell receptor (beta chain) is a study of OX40 agonist ivuxolimab in advanced cancers. Study summary: Anti-PD-1, anti-PD-L1 or anti-CTLA-4 therapy given earlier was allowed, and roughly 40% had some.

Points on this clone: No antigen is known for it.

Overall study findings and caveats: Near-lowest levels of clonal expansion characterized partial responders at 0.1-3.0 mg/kg. Mean expanded clone counts were higher in CD8+ than CD4+ T cells.

Repertoires were generated with immunoSEQ multiplex PCR, while TCRdb's copy carries only in-frame clones and drops some. The sample holds fewer than 75,000 clones; approximately 86% are singletons and the top ten take 2.8%. This TCR came from an adult with an advanced solid tumor such as melanoma, head and neck, liver or kidney cancer. The specimen comprised CD4+ or CD8+ T cells sorted from blood, sampled in a trial of the OX40 agonist ivuxolimab.

CDR3 region: CASSLSTGSNIQYF. The CDR3 DNA sequence: TGTGCCAGCAGCTTAAGCACGGGGTCGAACATTCAGTACTTC. The gene calls are TRBV7-3 and TRBJ2-4; D might be TRBD2 (5 bases). This CDR3 is 14 amino acids long. The V gene lost 1 base and the J gene lost 7 bases, with 11 bases spanning the gap. Germline CDR1 is SGHTA and CDR2 is FQGTGA.